The rows below give T cell receptor beta chains drawn from one sample of a study of T-cell memory formation after mild COVID-19. TCRdb analysed the 5' RACE reads with MiXCR anew, one entry per CDR3 protein. The table records approximately 300,000 distinct CDR3 sequences, about 16% of them present only once. Sequenced input: PBMCs or a T cell subset sorted from them (not recorded which). The source of these receptors is a man younger than 35 who had mild COVID-19 (a few samples of this study predate the infection). Cell type and time point are not known. Both conserved end residues are part of each CDR3. Each record gives: CDR3 protein, CDR3 DNA, J gene, D gene, clone size, V gene. A D gene is named only where the DNA matches it firmly. Only part of the rows carry a size: once, few, many, or a class if the clone is expanded.

CASSYRGVALNTEAFF TGTGCCAGCAGTTACAGGGGTGTAGCCTTGAACACTGAAGCTTTCTTT TRBJ1-1 TRBD1 NA TRBV5-5
CASSALVDTGELFF TGTGCCAGCAGTGCTTTGGTAGACACCGGGGAGCTGTTTTTT TRBJ2-2 NA NA TRBV2
CASSTGLAGSTDTQYF TGTGCCAGCAGTACGGGACTAGCGGGGAGCACAGATACGCAGTATTTT TRBJ2-3 TRBD2 NA TRBV12-3/TRBV12-4
CASSYPATQETQYF TGCGCCAGCAGCTACCCCGCAACCCAAGAGACCCAGTACTTC TRBJ2-5 NA few TRBV5-1
CASSLDPDYGYTF TGCGCCAGCAGTTTGGACCCAGACTATGGCTACACCTTC TRBJ1-2 NA NA TRBV5-1
CASSRRIGQGNQPQHF TGTGCCAGCAGCCGGCGCATAGGGCAGGGGAATCAGCCCCAGCATTTT TRBJ1-5 NA few TRBV4-2
CAIGTSGGRFETQYF TGTGCCATCGGCACTAGCGGGGGACGATTCGAGACCCAGTACTTC TRBJ2-5 TRBD2 NA TRBV10-3
CASSQATGSPYEQYF TGCGCCAGCAGCCAAGCGACAGGGTCTCCCTACGAGCAGTACTTC TRBJ2-7 TRBD1 NA TRBV4-3
CASSLDLTSGEQYF TGTGCCAGCAGCTTGGACTTGACTAGCGGGGAGCAGTATTTT TRBJ2-3 TRBD2 few TRBV7-8
CASRRTEVTDTQYF TGCGCCAGCAGGCGGACAGAAGTGACAGATACGCAGTATTTT TRBJ2-3 NA many TRBV23-1
CASSGGSNQPQHF TGTGCCAGCAGTGGAGGAAGCAATCAGCCCCAGCATTTT TRBJ1-5 NA many TRBV7-2
CASSPPFIGTF TGTGCCAGCAGTCCACCATTTATCGGCACCTTC TRBJ1-2 NA few TRBV6-5
CASSLQPWGGFGETQYF TGTGCCAGCAGCTTGCAGCCGTGGGGCGGTTTTGGGGAGACCCAGTACTTC TRBJ2-5 NA NA TRBV7-2
CASSPNGPRGYTF TGTGCCAGCAGTCCTAACGGGCCCCGTGGCTACACCTTC TRBJ1-2 NA few TRBV12-3/TRBV12-4
CASKGLGDTEAFF TGTGCCAGCAAAGGCCTGGGGGACACTGAAGCTTTCTTT TRBJ1-1 NA NA TRBV25-1
CAISDIIGREGETQYF TGTGCCATCAGTGATATAATTGGCAGGGAAGGAGAGACCCAGTACTTC TRBJ2-5 NA NA TRBV10-3
CASSPTGYGYGYTF TGTGCCAGCAGTCCGACAGGGTACGGCTATGGCTACACCTTC TRBJ1-2 TRBD1 few TRBV12-3/TRBV12-4
CSARRLAGNEQFF TGCAGTGCTAGACGGCTAGCGGGAAATGAGCAGTTCTTC TRBJ2-1 TRBD2 many TRBV20-1
CASSPRGGGVDTGELFF TGTGCCAGCAGCCCTAGAGGGGGTGGAGTCGACACCGGGGAGCTGTTTTTT TRBJ2-2 NA NA TRBV11-2
CASSYSWGTGSDEQYF TGTGCCAGCAGTTACTCGTGGGGGACAGGCAGCGACGAGCAGTACTTC TRBJ2-7 TRBD1 NA TRBV6-5
CASSLVQARYQETQYF TGCGCCAGCAGCTTGGTACAGGCCCGGTACCAAGAGACCCAGTACTTC TRBJ2-5 NA few TRBV5-1
CASSPGGGRRTEAFF TGTGCCAGCAGCCCCGGCGGAGGCCGGCGCACTGAAGCTTTCTTT TRBJ1-1 NA NA TRBV5-8
CASSQTGGWNEQFF TGTGCCAGCAGCCAAACAGGGGGATGGAATGAGCAGTTCTTC TRBJ2-1 TRBD1 many TRBV3-1
CASCPTGGRNIQYF TGTGCCAGCTGCCCGACAGGGGGCAGGAACATTCAGTACTTC TRBJ2-4 TRBD1 few TRBV12-3/TRBV12-4
CSARGAGGYQPQHF TGCAGTGCTAGAGGTGCAGGGGGCTATCAGCCCCAGCATTTT TRBJ1-5 TRBD1 few TRBV20-1
CSVHPWGTEAFF TGCAGCGTTCACCCCTGGGGGACTGAAGCTTTCTTT TRBJ1-1 NA NA TRBV29-1